These 18 T cell receptor beta chains were all obtained from the same sample, sequenced in a study of T cells expressing NK-cell markers. TCRdb reprocessed the 5' RACE reads and reports one entry per CDR3 protein, with no DNA. The listing records hundreds of thousands of distinct CDR3 sequences. The sample was blood T cells: a sorted CD56 or NKG2C T cell subset, CD4+ or CD8+ T cells, or bulk PBMC T cells (not recorded which). All receptors come from a woman between 18 and 75 years old in good health.

The chain joins TRBV12-3 or TRBV12-4 to TRBJ2-1; the D gene TCRdb calls, TRBD2, cannot be checked with no DNA. CDR3 length: 13 amino acids. The CDR3 sequence is CASKGVSVGEQFF.

The CDR3 here is CASSSRGGEQFF. The chain employs TRBV5-1 and TRBJ2-1; TCRdb returns TRBD1, unconfirmable since there is no DNA. This CDR3 has 12 residues. Germline assignment: CDR1 SGHRS and CDR2 YFSETQ. The full variable domain, rest sourced from reference TRBV5-1 and TRBJ2-1, is KAGVTQTPRYLIKTRGQQVTLSCSPISGHRSVSWYQQTPGQGLQFLFEYFSETQRNKGNFPGRFSGRQFSNSRSEMNVSTLELGDSALYLCASSSRGGEQFFGPGTRLTVL.

The V call is TRBV5-1, the J call TRBJ2-7; TCRdb reports TRBD2, a call that lacks DNA to check it against. This CDR3 contains 14 residues. Germline V gives CDR1 SGHRS, CDR2 YFSETQ. The CDR3 spells CASSPILQSWEQYF.

The rearrangement joins TRBV6-5 to TRBJ2-1; TCRdb calls TRBD2, which cannot be checked without DNA. The CDR3 is 14 amino acids. The germline gives CDR1 MNHEY, CDR2 SVGAGI. The CDR3 sequence is CASSYERAGNEQFF.

V gene TRBV9 combines with J gene TRBJ2-3. CDR3 length equals 14 residues. Germline V gene sequence: CDR1 SGDLS, CDR2 YYNGEE. CDR3 region: CASSVVSSTDTQYF.

This rearrangement joins TRBV4-3 to TRBJ2-2. CDR3 size: 15 residues. Germline CDR1 LGHNA, CDR2 YSLEER. CDR3 protein: CASSQEGVIFGELFF.

The V call is TRBV3-1, the J call TRBJ1-4. The CDR3 sequence is 13 residues long. Germline V lookup: CDR1 LGHDT, CDR2 YNNKEL (reference sequence). CDR3: CASSQREAEKLFF.

V and J are TRBV6-2 or TRBV6-3 and TRBJ2-3; TCRdb selects TRBD1, and the lack of DNA leaves this call unchecked. The CDR3 has 18 amino acids. CDR1 is MNHEY and CDR2 is SVGEGT in the germline V gene. The CDR3 loop reads CASSSSFISLGGTDTQYF.

The chain combines TRBV7-9 with TRBJ2-1; as DNA is missing, the TRBD2 call by TCRdb cannot be tested. Germline loops: CDR1 SEHNR, CDR2 FQNEAQ (reference sequence). This CDR3 region has 13 residues. The CDR3 sequence is CASSYLAGDEQFF.

This rearrangement joins TRBV3-1 to TRBJ2-1; the TRBD2 assignment by TCRdb is unverifiable without DNA. Germline lookup yields CDR1 LGHDT and CDR2 YNNKEL (reference sequence). The CDR3 runs 17 residues. The CDR3 here is CASSPRGREVGYNEQFF.

The CDR3 loop reads CASSLTMTSQATNEQFF. The V call is TRBV7-8, the J call TRBJ2-1; the D call from TCRdb, TRBD2, cannot be confirmed without DNA. Germline V gives CDR1 SGHVS, CDR2 FQNEAQ. This CDR3 comprises 17 residues.

V usage is TRBV5-1 and J usage is TRBJ1-6; TCRdb reports TRBD1, a call that lacks DNA to check it against. This CDR3 is 14 amino acids long. From germline, CDR1 is SGHRS and CDR2 YFSETQ. The CDR3 protein is CASSLGDNNSPLHF. The complete variable domain, with remaining parts taken from reference TRBV5-1 and TRBJ1-6, reads KAGVTQTPRYLIKTRGQQVTLSCSPISGHRSVSWYQQTPGQGLQFLFEYFSETQRNKGNFPGRFSGRQFSNSRSEMNVSTLELGDSALYLCASSLGDNNSPLHFGNGTRLTVT.

The rearrangement joins TRBV20-1 to TRBJ2-3; no DNA is available, so the TRBD2 call from TCRdb remains unchecked. Germline V lookup: CDR1 DFQATT, CDR2 SNEGSKA (reference sequence). This CDR3 comprises 15 residues. Here the CDR3 reads CSGSVGGTSTDTQYF.

The V gene is TRBV20-1, the J gene TRBJ1-1; TCRdb names TRBD1, which stays unverified in the absence of DNA. The CDR3 is 11 residues long. Germline loops: CDR1 DFQATT, CDR2 SNEGSKA (reference sequence). CDR3 sequence reads: CSTEDRPEAFF.

The chain is built from TRBV7-2 and TRBJ2-1; TCRdb designates TRBD1, a call that cannot be tested without DNA. The CDR3 loop spans 17 amino acids. Per germline, CDR1 SGHTA and CDR2 FQGNSA. CDR3 sequence: CASSLVLPPGPMNEQFF.

CDR3 sequence: CASRRLATNEQFF. The chain joins TRBV27 to TRBJ2-1; TCRdb selects TRBD2, and the lack of DNA leaves this call unchecked. This CDR3 contains 13 residues. Germline CDR1 and CDR2: MNHEY and SMNVEV (reference sequence).

This rearrangement joins TRBV5-1 to TRBJ2-1. Germline assignment: CDR1 SGHRS and CDR2 YFSETQ. The CDR3 loop spans 17 amino acids. The CDR3 loop reads CASSRLDQLSSYNEQFF.

This rearrangement joins TRBV12-3 or TRBV12-4 to TRBJ2-5. The CDR3 has 12 amino acids. The CDR3 reads CASSLASETQYF.